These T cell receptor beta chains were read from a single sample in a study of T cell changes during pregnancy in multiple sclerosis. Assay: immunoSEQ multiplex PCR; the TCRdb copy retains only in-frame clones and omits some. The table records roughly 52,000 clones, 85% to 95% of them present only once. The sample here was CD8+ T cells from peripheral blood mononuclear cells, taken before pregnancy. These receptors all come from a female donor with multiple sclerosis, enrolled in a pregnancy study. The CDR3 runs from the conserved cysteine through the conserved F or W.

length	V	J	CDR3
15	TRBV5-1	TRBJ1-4	CASSPGTATNEKLFF
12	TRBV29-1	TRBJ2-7	CSGRDREYEQYF
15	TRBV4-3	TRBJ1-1	CASSQDGGFDTEAFF
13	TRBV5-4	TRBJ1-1	CASSTDMNTEAFF
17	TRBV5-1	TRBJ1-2	CASSFSPGQGSFYGYTF
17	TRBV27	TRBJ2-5	CASRSLPGLKKTETQYF
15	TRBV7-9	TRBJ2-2	CASSHFERGDGELFF
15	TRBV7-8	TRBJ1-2	CASSLAGRGDYGYTF
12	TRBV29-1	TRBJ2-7	CSVVEGRNEQYF
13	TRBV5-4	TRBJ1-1	CASQKGGDTEAFF
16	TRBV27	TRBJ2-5	CASPKTDRAREETQYF
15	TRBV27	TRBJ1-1	CASSLKYGRGTEAFF
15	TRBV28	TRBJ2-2	CASSPGTGRVGELFF
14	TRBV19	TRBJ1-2	CASSIGSLNYGYTF
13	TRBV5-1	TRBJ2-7	CASSLYSDYEQYF
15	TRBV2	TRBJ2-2	CAIQTAGESTGELFF
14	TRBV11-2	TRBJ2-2	CASSLSDSTGELFF
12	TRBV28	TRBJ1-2	CASSLPGFGYTF
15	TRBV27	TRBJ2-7	CASSLWAGGSDEQYF
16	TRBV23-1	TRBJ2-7	CASSQSALDSSYEQYF
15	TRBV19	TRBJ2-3	CASSPTSGDTDTQYF
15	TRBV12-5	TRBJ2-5	CASGLGTSGRETQYF
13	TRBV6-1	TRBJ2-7	CASRSGQGTEQYF
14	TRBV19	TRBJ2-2	CASKFKEATGELFF
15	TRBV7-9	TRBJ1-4	CASSFSRTGGEKLFF
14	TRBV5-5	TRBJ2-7	CASSLDRGRDEQYF
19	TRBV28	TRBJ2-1	CASSLCVFSSWPGDNEQFF
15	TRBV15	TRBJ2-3	CATSRVAASTDTQYF
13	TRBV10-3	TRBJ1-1	CAIKGRENTEAFF
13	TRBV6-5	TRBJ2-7	CASSSGMAYEQYF
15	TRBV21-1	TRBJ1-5	CASSGLDEGDQPQHF
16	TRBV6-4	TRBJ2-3	CASSVSGQGNADTQYF
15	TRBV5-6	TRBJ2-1	CASSLPAGGYNEQFF
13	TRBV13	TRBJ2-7	CASSSRVYYEQYF
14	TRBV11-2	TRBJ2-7	CASSPGQGAGEQYF
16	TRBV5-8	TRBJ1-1	CASSFDRGRRGTEAFF
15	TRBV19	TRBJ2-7	CASSTLRDRGHEQYF
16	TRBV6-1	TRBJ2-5	CASRELGDPRGETQYF
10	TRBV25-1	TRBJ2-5	CASLQETQYF
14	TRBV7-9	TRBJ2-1	CASSLKMGAEEQFF
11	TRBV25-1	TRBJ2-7	CASSAAYEQYF
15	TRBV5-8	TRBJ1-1	CASTLWTGGNTEAFF
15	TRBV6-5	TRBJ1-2	CASSYSTGVKYGYTF
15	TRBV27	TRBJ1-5	CASSWTGTSNQPQHF
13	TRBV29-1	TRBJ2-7	CSLKAGVSYEQYF
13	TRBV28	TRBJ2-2	CASSLAGHGELFF
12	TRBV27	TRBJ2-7	CASSPRGGEQYF
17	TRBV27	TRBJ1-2	CASSTGLTGLGPYGYTF
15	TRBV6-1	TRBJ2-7	CASSEISGTTYEQYF
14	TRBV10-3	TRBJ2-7	CAISGTGEVDEQYF
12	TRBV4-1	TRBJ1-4	CASSQAYEKLFF
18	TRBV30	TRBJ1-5	CAWTQGVAGLHSNQPQHF
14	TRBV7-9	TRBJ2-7	CASSPDSGAGEQYF